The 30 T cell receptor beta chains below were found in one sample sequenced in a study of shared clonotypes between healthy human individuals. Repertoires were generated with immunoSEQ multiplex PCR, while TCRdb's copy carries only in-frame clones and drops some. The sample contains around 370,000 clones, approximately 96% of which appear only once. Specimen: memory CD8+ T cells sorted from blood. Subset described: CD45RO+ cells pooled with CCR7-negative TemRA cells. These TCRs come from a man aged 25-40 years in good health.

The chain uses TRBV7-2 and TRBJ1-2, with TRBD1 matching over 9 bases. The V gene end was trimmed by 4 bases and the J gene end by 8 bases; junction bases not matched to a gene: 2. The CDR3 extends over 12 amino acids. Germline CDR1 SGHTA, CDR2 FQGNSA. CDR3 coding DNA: TGTGCCAGCAGCTCTACAGGGGGCGGCTACACCTTC. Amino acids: CASSSTGGGYTF.

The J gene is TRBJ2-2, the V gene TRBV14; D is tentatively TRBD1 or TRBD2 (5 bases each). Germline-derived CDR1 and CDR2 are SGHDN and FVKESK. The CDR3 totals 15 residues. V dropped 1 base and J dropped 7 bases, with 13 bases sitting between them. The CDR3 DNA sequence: TGTGCCAGCAGCCAAGCCCCGACTGGGGGCGGGGAGCTGTTTTTT. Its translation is CASSQAPTGGGELFF. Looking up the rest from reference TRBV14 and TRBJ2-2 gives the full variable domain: EAGVTQFPSHSVIEKGQTVTLRCDPISGHDNLYWYRRVMGKEIKFLLHFVKESKQDESGMPNNRFLAERTGGTYSTLKVQPAELEDSGVYFCASSQAPTGGGELFFGEGSRLTVL.

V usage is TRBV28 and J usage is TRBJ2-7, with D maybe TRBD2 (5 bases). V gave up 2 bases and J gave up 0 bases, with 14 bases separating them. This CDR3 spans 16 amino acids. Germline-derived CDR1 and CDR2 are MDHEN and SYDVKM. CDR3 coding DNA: TGTGCCAGCAGTTTAAGAGGGCGCTGGCTCTCCTACGAGCAGTACTTC. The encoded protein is CASSLRGRWLSYEQYF. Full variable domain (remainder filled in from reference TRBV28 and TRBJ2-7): DVKVTQSSRYLVKRTGEKVFLECVQDMDHENMFWYRQDPGLGLRLIYFSYDVKMKEKGDIPEGYSVSREKKERFSLILESASTNQTSMYLCASSLRGRWLSYEQYFGPGTRLTVT.

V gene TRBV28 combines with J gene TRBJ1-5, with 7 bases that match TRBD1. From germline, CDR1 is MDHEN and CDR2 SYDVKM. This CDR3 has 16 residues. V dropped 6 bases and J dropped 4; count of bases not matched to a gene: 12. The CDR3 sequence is CASRTPGQRINQPQHF. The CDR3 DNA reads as TGTGCCAGCAGGACACCGGGACAGAGAATTAATCAGCCCCAGCATTTT.

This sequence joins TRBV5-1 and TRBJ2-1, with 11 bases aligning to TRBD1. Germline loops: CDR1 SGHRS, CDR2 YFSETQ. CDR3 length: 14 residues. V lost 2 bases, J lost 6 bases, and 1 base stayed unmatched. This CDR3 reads CASSLGTGGNEQFF. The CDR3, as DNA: TGCGCCAGCAGCTTAGGGACAGGGGGCAATGAGCAGTTCTTC.

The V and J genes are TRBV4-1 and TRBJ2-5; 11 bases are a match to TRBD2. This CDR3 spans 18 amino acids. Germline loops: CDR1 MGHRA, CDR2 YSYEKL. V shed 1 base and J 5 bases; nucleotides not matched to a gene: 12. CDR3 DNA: TGCGCCAGCAGCCAAGTCAAAATAGCGGGAGGGCCAGGGGAGACCCAGTACTTC. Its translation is CASSQVKIAGGPGETQYF.

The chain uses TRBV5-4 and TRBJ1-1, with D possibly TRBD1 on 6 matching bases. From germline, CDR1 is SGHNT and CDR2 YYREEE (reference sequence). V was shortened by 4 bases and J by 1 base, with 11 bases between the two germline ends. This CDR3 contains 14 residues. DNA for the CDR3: TGTGCCAGCAGCCAAGGACAGACGAACACTGAAGCTTTCTTT. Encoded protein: CASSQGQTNTEAFF.

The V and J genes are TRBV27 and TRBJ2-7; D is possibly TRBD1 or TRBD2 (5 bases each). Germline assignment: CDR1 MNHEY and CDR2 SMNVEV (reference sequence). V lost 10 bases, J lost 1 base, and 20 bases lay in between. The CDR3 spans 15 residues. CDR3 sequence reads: CATLLRDVPSYEQYF. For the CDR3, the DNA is TGTGCCACCCTCCTCCGGGACGTCCCGTCCTACGAGCAGTACTTC.

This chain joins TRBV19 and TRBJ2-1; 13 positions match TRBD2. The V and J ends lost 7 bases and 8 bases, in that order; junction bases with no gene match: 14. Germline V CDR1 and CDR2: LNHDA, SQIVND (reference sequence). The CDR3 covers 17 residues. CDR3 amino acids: CASNGRTSGSSIYEQFF. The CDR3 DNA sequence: TGTGCCAGTAATGGTAGGACTAGCGGGAGTTCCATCTATGAGCAGTTCTTC.

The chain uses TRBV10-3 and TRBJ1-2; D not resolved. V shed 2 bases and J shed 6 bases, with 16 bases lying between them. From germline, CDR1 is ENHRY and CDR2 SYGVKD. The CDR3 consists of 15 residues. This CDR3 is CAISEGHFMDNGYTF. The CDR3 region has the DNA TGTGCCATCAGTGAGGGGCACTTCATGGATAATGGCTACACCTTC.

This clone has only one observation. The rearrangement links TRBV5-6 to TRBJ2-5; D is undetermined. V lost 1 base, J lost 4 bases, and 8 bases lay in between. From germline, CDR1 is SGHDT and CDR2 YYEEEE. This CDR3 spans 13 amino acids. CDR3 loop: CASSLSFPETQYF. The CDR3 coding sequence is TGTGCCAGCAGCTTGTCGTTTCCAGAGACCCAGTACTTC.

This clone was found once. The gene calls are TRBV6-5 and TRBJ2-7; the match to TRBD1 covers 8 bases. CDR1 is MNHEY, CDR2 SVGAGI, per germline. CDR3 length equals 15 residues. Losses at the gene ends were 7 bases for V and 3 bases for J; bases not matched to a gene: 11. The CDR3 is CASTPTGTGVYEQYF. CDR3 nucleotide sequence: TGTGCCAGCACTCCGACCGGGACAGGTGTCTACGAGCAGTACTTC.

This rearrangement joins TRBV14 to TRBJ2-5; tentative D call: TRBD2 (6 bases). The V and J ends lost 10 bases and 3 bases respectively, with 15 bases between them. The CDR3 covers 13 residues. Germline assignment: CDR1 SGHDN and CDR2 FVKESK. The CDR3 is CATGRWGEETQYF. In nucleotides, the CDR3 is TGTGCCACCGGACGGTGGGGGGAAGAGACCCAGTACTTC.

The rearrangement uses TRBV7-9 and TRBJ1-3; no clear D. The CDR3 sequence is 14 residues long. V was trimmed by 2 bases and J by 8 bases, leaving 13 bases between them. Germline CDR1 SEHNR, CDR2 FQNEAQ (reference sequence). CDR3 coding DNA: TGTGCCAGCAGCTTAAAGGTTTCAATCGACACCATATATTTT. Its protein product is CASSLKVSIDTIYF.

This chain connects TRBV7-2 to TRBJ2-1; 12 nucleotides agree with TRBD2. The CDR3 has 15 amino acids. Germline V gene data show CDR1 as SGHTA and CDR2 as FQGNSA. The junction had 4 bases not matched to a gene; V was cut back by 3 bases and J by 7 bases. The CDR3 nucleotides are TGTGCCAGCAGCTTCACTAGCGGGAGGTCTAATGAGCAGTTCTTC. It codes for CASSFTSGRSNEQFF.

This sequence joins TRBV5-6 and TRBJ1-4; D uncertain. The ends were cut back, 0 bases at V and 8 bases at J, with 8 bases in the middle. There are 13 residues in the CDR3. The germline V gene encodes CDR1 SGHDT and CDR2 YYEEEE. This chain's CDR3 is CASSLAGSEKLFF. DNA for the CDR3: TGTGCCAGCAGCTTGGCAGGCTCCGAAAAACTGTTTTTT.

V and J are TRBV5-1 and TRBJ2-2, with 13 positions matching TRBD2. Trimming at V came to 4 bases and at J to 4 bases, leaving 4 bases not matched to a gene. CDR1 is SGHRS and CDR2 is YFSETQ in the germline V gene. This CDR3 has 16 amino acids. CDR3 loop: CASSKLAGGPTGELFF. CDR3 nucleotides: TGCGCCAGCAGCAAACTAGCGGGAGGGCCCACCGGGGAGCTGTTTTTT.

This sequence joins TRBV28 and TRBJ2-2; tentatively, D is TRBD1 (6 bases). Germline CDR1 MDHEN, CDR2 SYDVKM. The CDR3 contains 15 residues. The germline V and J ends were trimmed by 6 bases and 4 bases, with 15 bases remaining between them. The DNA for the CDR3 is TGTGCCAGCAGCCCATTCACAGGGATCACCGGGGAGCTGTTTTTT. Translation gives CASSPFTGITGELFF.

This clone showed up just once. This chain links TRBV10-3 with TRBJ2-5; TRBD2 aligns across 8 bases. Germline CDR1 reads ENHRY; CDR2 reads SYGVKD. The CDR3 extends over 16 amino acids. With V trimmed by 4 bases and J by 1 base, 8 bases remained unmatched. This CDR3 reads CAISATSGRAQETQYF. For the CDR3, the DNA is TGTGCCATCAGTGCAACTAGCGGACGAGCCCAAGAGACCCAGTACTTC.

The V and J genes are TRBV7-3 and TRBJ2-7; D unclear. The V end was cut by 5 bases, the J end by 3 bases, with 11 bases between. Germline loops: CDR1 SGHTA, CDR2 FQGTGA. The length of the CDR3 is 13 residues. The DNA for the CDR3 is TGTGCCAGCAGCGACGGACCTAGCTACGAGCAGTACTTC. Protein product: CASSDGPSYEQYF. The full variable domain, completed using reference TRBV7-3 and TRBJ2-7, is GAGVSQTPSNKVTEKGKYVELRCDPISGHTALYWYRQSLGQGPEFLIYFQGTGAADDSGLPNDRFFAVRPEGSVSTLKIQRTERGDSAVYLCASSDGPSYEQYFGPGTRLTVT.

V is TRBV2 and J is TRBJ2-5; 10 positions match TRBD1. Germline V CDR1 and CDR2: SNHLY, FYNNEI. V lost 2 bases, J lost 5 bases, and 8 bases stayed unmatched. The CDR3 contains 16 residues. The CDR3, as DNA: TGTGCCAGCAGTGAAACAATAGACAGGGGGCCGGAGACCCAGTACTTC. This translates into CASSETIDRGPETQYF.

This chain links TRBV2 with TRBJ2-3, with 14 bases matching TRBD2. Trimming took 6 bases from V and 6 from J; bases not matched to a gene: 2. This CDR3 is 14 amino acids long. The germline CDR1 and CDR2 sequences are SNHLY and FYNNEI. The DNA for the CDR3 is TGTGCCAGCAGGGGACTAGCGGGAGCGGATACGCAGTATTTT. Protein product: CASRGLAGADTQYF.

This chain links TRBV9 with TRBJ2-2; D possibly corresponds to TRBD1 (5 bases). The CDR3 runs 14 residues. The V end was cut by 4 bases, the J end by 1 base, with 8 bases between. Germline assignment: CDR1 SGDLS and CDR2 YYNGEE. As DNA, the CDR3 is TGTGCCAGCAGCTCTAGGGGGAACACCGGGGAGCTGTTTTTT. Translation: CASSSRGNTGELFF.

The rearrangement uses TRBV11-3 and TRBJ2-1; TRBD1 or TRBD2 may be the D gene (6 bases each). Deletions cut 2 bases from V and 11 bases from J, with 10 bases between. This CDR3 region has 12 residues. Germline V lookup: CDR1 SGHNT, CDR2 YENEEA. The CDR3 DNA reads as TGTGCCAGCAGCTTAAAGGGGGGACAGCAGTTCTTC. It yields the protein CASSLKGGQQFF.

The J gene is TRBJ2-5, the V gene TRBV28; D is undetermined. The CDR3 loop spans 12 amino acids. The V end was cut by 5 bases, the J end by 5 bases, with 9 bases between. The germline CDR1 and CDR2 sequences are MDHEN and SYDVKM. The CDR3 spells CASSRTEETQYF. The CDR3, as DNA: TGTGCCAGCAGTCGAACAGAGGAGACCCAGTACTTC.

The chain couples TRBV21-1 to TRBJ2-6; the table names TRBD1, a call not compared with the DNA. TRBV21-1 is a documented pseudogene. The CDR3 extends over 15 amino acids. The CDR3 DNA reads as TGTGCCAGCAGCTATGACAGCTCTGGGGCCAACGTCCTGACTTTC. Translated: CASSYDSSGANVLTF.

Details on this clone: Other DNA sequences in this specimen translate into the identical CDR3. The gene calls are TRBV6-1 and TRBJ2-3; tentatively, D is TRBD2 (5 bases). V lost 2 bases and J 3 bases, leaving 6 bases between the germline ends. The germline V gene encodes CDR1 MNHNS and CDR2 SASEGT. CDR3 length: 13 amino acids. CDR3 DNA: TGTGCCAGCAGTGAAACGGGGACAGATACGCAGTATTTT. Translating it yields CASSETGTDTQYF.

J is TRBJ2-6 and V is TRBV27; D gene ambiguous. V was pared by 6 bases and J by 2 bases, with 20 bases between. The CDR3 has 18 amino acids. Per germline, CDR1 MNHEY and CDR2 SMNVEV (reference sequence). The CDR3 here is CASSHTLESYAGANVLTF. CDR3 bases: TGTGCCAGCAGCCATACGCTAGAGAGCTATGCTGGGGCCAACGTCCTGACTTTC.

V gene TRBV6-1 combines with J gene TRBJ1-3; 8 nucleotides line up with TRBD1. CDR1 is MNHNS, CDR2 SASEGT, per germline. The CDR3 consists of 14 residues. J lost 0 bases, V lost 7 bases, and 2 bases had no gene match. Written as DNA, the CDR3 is TGTGCCAGCATTACAGGGGGCTCTGGAAACACCATATATTTT. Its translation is CASITGGSGNTIYF.

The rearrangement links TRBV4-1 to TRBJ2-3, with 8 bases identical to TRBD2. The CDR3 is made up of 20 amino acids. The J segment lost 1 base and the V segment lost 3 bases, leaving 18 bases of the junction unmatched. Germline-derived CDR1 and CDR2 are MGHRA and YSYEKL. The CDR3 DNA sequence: TGCGCCAGCAGCCATTTCCCGGGAGGGCCTCGGGGTAGTCGCACAGATACGCAGTATTTT. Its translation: CASSHFPGGPRGSRTDTQYF.